This TCR beta chain stems from a study of blood T cell repertoires in COVID-19. The wider study: Sites in the United States, Italy and Spain provided acute and convalescent COVID-19 samples. PBMCs, B-cell-depleted T cells, or T cells provided the cDNA or gDNA that made up the material.

Per the study methods: Quantification of nucleated cells was approximated via reference gene primer amplification. Assay used: immunoSEQ multiplex PCR; TCRdb lists only in-frame clones, some missing. V, J and clone size are taken as reported in that table, and D and trimming were inferred from the DNA itself. Among 300,000 to 350,000 clones listed, 80% to 95% were seen once. The V end was cut by 0 bases, the J end by 4 bases, with 15 bases between. Germline values: CDR1 KGHSH, CDR2 LQKENI. This CDR3 contains 17 residues. Seattle researchers signed up patients amid active infection and tracked them longitudinally.

V and J are TRBV18 and TRBJ1-4; TRBD1 might be the D (6 bases). The sequenced sample consisted of peripheral blood. The TCR sequence derives from a woman younger than 45 with COVID-19, enrolled during active disease. This CDR3 is CASSPPGTLGDNEKLFF. CDR3 nucleotides: TGTGCCAGCTCACCACCGGGGACACTCGGGGATAATGAAAAACTGTTTTTT. Together with reference TRBV18 and TRBJ1-4, the CDR3 gives the full variable domain: NAGVMQNPRHLVRRRGQEARLRCSPMKGHSHVYWYRQLPEEGLKFMVYLQKENIIDESGMPKERFSAEFPKEGPSILRIQQVVRGDSAAYFCASSPPGTLGDNEKLFFGSGTQLSVL.